The 28 T cell receptor beta chains listed next were all sequenced from one sample in a study of T cell responses to AZD1222 COVID-19 vaccine. Sequencing used immunoSEQ multiplex PCR; TCRdb keeps in-frame clones, though not all of them. The sample contains about 140,000 clones, 80% to 95% of which appear only once. The material was peripheral blood, obtained 28 days after the second AZD1222 dose. The receptors shown here come from an adult who received the AZD1222 COVID-19 vaccine.

The gene calls are TRBV4-2 and TRBJ1-2; D may be TRBD1 (5 bases). CDR3 length equals 12 residues. Per germline, CDR1 LGHNA and CDR2 YNFKEQ. V was cut by 4 bases and J by 4 bases, with 7 bases left in between. CDR3 residues: CASSLDSYGYTF. CDR3 bases: TGTGCCAGCAGCCTCGACAGCTATGGCTACACCTTC.

This chain links TRBV2 with TRBJ1-5, with TRBD1 identical over 7 bases. Germline CDR1 SNHLY, CDR2 FYNNEI. V trimming: 6 bases; J trimming: 6 bases; junction bases outside the gene matches: 11. The CDR3 extends over 15 amino acids. The CDR3 sequence is CASRVEGARSQPQHF. The CDR3 DNA follows: TGTGCCAGCAGGGTGGAGGGGGCGCGGAGTCAGCCCCAGCATTTT.

The chain recombines TRBV2 with TRBJ2-7, with D tentatively TRBD1 or TRBD2 (5 bases each). Trimming shortened V by 6 bases and J by 3 bases, and 15 bases separated the two germline ends. From germline, CDR1 is SNHLY and CDR2 FYNNEI. The CDR3 contains 14 residues. The CDR3 sequence is CASRGDSNYYEQYF. The CDR3 coding sequence is TGTGCCAGCAGGGGGGATAGTAACTACTACGAGCAGTACTTC.

The V gene is TRBV29-1, the J gene TRBJ1-5; D gene uncertain. CDR1 and CDR2 (germline): SQVTM, ANQGSEA. The germline V and J ends were trimmed by 4 bases and 5 bases, with 15 bases remaining between them. The CDR3 spans 14 residues. In nucleotides, the CDR3 is TGCAGCGTTGCCGCCGGGGTCGCGGATCAGCCCCAGCATTTT. It encodes CSVAAGVADQPQHF.

The J gene is TRBJ1-4, the V gene TRBV15; the match to TRBD1 covers 10 bases. V was clipped by 2 bases and J by 5 bases; unmatched bases: 5. The germline CDR1 and CDR2 sequences are LNHNV and YYDKDF (reference sequence). CDR3 length: 16 residues. CDR3 sequence: CATSRLPGQGNEKLFF. The CDR3 DNA follows: TGTGCCACCAGCAGACTACCGGGACAGGGGAATGAAAAACTGTTTTTT. The whole variable domain, remainder taken from reference TRBV15 and TRBJ1-4, is DAMVIQNPRYQVTQFGKPVTLSCSQTLNHNVMYWYQQKSSQAPKLLFHYYDKDFNNEADTPDNFQSRRPNTSFCFLDIRSPGLGDTAMYLCATSRLPGQGNEKLFFGSGTQLSVL.

The chain combines TRBV9 with TRBJ2-5; no reliable D call. The CDR3 is 12 amino acids. V was shortened by 4 bases and J by 5 bases, with 9 bases between the two germline ends. From germline, CDR1 is SGDLS and CDR2 YYNGEE. The CDR3 spells CASSNSHETQYF. The CDR3, as DNA: TGTGCCAGCAGCAATAGCCATGAGACCCAGTACTTC.

This clone has a single count. The genes are TRBV29-1 and TRBJ2-3, with D tentatively TRBD2 (5 bases). The ends were cut back, 3 bases at V and 5 bases at J, with 12 bases in the middle. This CDR3 contains 13 residues. The germline CDR1 and CDR2 sequences are SQVTM and ANQGSEA. CDR3 sequence: CSVDPDGGDTQYF. The CDR3 nucleotides are TGCAGCGTTGATCCTGACGGAGGAGATACGCAGTATTTT.

CDR3 DNA sequence: TGTGCCAGCAGGACAGGGGGCCAAGAGACCCAGTACTTC. Protein product: CASRTGGQETQYF. V is TRBV28 and J is TRBJ2-5; 9 bases line up with TRBD1. This CDR3 is built from 13 residues. Looked up from germline, CDR1 is MDHEN and CDR2 is SYDVKM. V dropped 6 bases and J dropped 1; count of bases not matched to a gene: 0.

V usage is TRBV13 and J usage is TRBJ1-1; the match to TRBD1 covers 10 bases. This CDR3 contains 14 residues. The germline V gene has CDR1 PRHDT and CDR2 FYEKMQ (reference sequence). V shed 4 bases and J 6 bases; nucleotides not matched to a gene: 5. CDR3 sequence: CASSSRDRGPEAFF. The DNA of the CDR3 is TGTGCCAGCAGCTCCCGGGACAGGGGCCCTGAAGCTTTCTTT.

CDR3 sequence reads: CASTGGGYGYTF. In nucleotides, the CDR3 is TGTGCCAGCACCGGCGGGGGATATGGCTACACCTTC. J is TRBJ1-2 and V is TRBV9, with D maybe TRBD1 (5 bases). Per the germline V gene, CDR1 is SGDLS and CDR2 is YYNGEE. V was shortened by 6 bases and J by 5 bases, with 11 bases between the two germline ends. The CDR3 is made up of 12 amino acids.

The chain joins TRBV7-9 to TRBJ1-6, with D possibly being TRBD1 (6 bases). Per germline, CDR1 SEHNR and CDR2 FQNEAQ (reference sequence). Trimming shortened V by 5 bases and J by 10 bases, and 15 bases separated the two germline ends. The CDR3 sequence is 14 residues long. Here the CDR3 DNA reads TGTGCCAGCAGCCAACCGAAGAGGGGGTCACCCCTCCACTTT. Translated: CASSQPKRGSPLHF.

V usage is TRBV27 and J usage is TRBJ2-1, with a tentative D call TRBD2 (7 bases). V lost 2 bases, J lost 8 bases, and 19 bases lay in between. This CDR3 is built from 16 residues. The germline CDR1 and CDR2 sequences are MNHEY and SMNVEV (reference sequence). CDR3 DNA: TGTGCCAGCAGTTTAGGGGGGGGGCCAGGATCCTATGAGCAGTTCTTC. It yields the protein CASSLGGGPGSYEQFF.

The J gene is TRBJ1-5, the V gene TRBV25-1; TRBD1 is a possible D gene (5 bases). The CDR3 spans 14 residues. Germline CDR1 is MGHDK and CDR2 is SYGVNS. V was clipped by 2 bases and J by 6 bases, with 11 bases between them. CDR3: CASSESRVTQPQHF. The CDR3 bases are TGTGCCAGCAGTGAAAGCAGGGTCACTCAGCCCCAGCATTTT.

This sequence joins TRBV6-2 or TRBV6-3 and TRBJ1-5; 8 bases align to TRBD1. Germline CDR1 is MNHEY and CDR2 is SVGEGT. The CDR3 is made up of 17 amino acids. With V trimmed by 6 bases and J by 0 bases, 10 bases remained unmatched. As DNA, the CDR3 is TGTGCCAGCAGCCTACAGGGGGGGGCTTATAGCAATCAGCCCCAGCATTTT. Translated, it gives CASSLQGGAYSNQPQHF.

This rearrangement joins TRBV4-1 to TRBJ2-7; 11 bases match TRBD2. Trimming took 2 bases from V and 5 from J; bases not matched to a gene: 11. The CDR3 is 17 amino acids. The germline CDR1 and CDR2 sequences are MGHRA and YSYEKL. The CDR3 region is CASSQPIAGGRKNEQYF. CDR3 bases: TGCGCCAGCAGCCAACCGATAGCGGGAGGGCGAAAGAACGAGCAGTACTTC.

The chain has TRBV6-2 or TRBV6-3 and TRBJ2-5; D might be TRBD2 (5 bases). Trimming pared 4 bases from V and 5 bases from J, leaving 5 bases between. Germline lookup yields CDR1 MNHEY and CDR2 SVGEGT. The CDR3 consists of 11 residues. CDR3 in DNA: TGTGCCAGCAGTTGGAGGGAGACCCAGTACTTC. Translated: CASSWRETQYF.

The V and J genes are TRBV6-5 and TRBJ2-7; maybe TRBD1 (6 bases). Trimming took off 11 bases at V and 4 bases at J, with 21 bases between the two ends. CDR1 MNHEY and CDR2 SVGAGI come from the germline V gene. There are 14 residues in the CDR3. The CDR3 region is CAVSTGKVAYEQYF. The DNA of the CDR3 is TGTGCCGTATCAACAGGGAAGGTGGCGTACGAGCAGTACTTC.

The chain recombines TRBV11-1 with TRBJ2-2, with D unresolved. Germline CDR1 reads SGHAT; CDR2 reads FQDESV (reference sequence). The CDR3 spans 14 residues. Trimming removed 5 bases at V and 6 bases at J, with 13 bases between. CDR3 bases: TGTGCCAGCAGCGCCAGCTGGGGTCCCGGGGAGCTGTTTTTT. It is translated as CASSASWGPGELFF. Combining the CDR3 with reference TRBV11-1 and TRBJ2-2 gives the whole variable domain EAEVAQSPRYKITEKSQAVAFWCDPISGHATLYWYRQILGQGPELLVQFQDESVVDDSQLPKDRFSAERLKGVDSTLKIQPAELGDSAMYLCASSASWGPGELFFGEGSRLTVL.

V and J are TRBV10-3 and TRBJ1-5; tentatively, D is TRBD1 (5 bases). V dropped 0 bases and J dropped 4 bases, with 10 bases sitting between them. The CDR3 has 15 amino acids. CDR1 ENHRY and CDR2 SYGVKD come from the germline V gene. The CDR3 bases are TGTGCCATCAGTGAGTCAACGGGGGTTAATCAGCCCCAGCATTTT. Amino acid sequence: CAISESTGVNQPQHF.

This clone has more than one count but fewer than ten. V is TRBV3-1 (or the pseudogene TRBV3-2) and J is TRBJ1-6; 11 positions match TRBD1. With 1 base clipped from V and 12 bases from J, the junction kept 8 bases outside the gene matches. Germline CDR1 LGHDT, CDR2 YNNKEL (reference sequence). CDR3 length: 16 amino acids. The CDR3 sequence: CASSQVPGTGGRPLHF. The CDR3 DNA follows: TGTGCCAGCAGCCAAGTCCCCGGGACAGGGGGTAGACCCCTCCACTTT.

This chain links TRBV27 with TRBJ1-5; D is perhaps TRBD1 (5 bases). The CDR3 runs 15 residues. The V gene's germline CDR1 is MNHEY and CDR2 SMNVEV (reference sequence). V shed 3 bases and J shed 5 bases, with 14 bases lying between them. In DNA form, the CDR3 reads TGTGCCAGCAGTTTCTCGGGCAGGGTCTATCAGCCCCAGCATTTT. Translating gives CASSFSGRVYQPQHF.

About this clone: An end of the junction differs from the germline gene, which may be a read error. The rearrangement joins TRBV7-8 to TRBJ2-7, with 8 bases aligning to TRBD1. The CDR3 loop spans 13 amino acids. Germline CDR1 and CDR2: SGHVS and FQNEAQ. CDR3 loop: CASSLGDRRGGNF. DNA for the CDR3: TGTGCCAGCAGCTTAGGGGACAGGCGTGGGGGGAACTTC.

This clone was counted a few times. The J gene is TRBJ2-7, the V gene TRBV5-4; TRBD2 matches at 8 bases. CDR1 and CDR2 (germline): SGHNT, YYREEE (reference sequence). The CDR3 length is 15 residues. J lost 7 bases, V lost 6 bases, and 15 bases had no gene match. The CDR3 DNA reads TGTGCCAGCACCACGCGCGGACTAGCAGACTATGAGCAGTACTTC. It translates to CASTTRGLADYEQYF.

This clone has a handful of counts. The chain combines TRBV9 with TRBJ1-6; TRBD1 matches 8 bases. The junction had 7 bases not matched to a gene; V was cut back by 3 bases and J by 8 bases. Germline V gene sequence: CDR1 SGDLS, CDR2 YYNGEE. CDR3 size: 15 residues. The CDR3 nucleotides are TGTGCCAGCAGCGGAGGGGGGACAGGCTATTCACCCCTCCACTTT. Translating it yields CASSGGGTGYSPLHF.

V is TRBV6-5 and J is TRBJ2-1, with TRBD2 matching 10 bases. The germline V gene encodes CDR1 MNHEY and CDR2 SVGAGI. The V and J ends lost 4 bases and 6 bases, in that order; junction bases with no gene match: 9. The CDR3 consists of 16 residues. The CDR3 region is CASSSLSGRLTNEQFF. The CDR3 nucleotides read TGTGCCAGCAGTTCCCTTAGCGGGAGGTTGACCAATGAGCAGTTCTTC.

This clone was detected once. The V and J genes are TRBV19 and TRBJ2-7, with 7 bases fitting TRBD2. V was pared by 4 bases and J by 2 bases, with 2 bases of the junction left unmatched. CDR1 is LNHDA, CDR2 SQIVND, per germline (reference sequence). The CDR3 has 13 amino acids. The CDR3 nucleotides read TGTGCCAGTAGTAGCGGGGGTCCCTACGAGCAGTACTTC. It translates to CASSSGGPYEQYF.

This chain connects TRBV4-2 to TRBJ1-6; D is unclear. The CDR3 spans 17 residues. The V end lost 1 base, the J end lost 3 bases, and 13 bases lay between the germline ends. From germline, CDR1 is LGHNA and CDR2 YNFKEQ. The chain's CDR3 is CASSQVTTHGYNSPLHF. The CDR3 nucleotides are TGTGCCAGCAGCCAAGTGACTACGCACGGCTATAATTCACCCCTCCACTTT.

The V call is TRBV7-9, the J call TRBJ2-4; the match to TRBD2 covers 12 bases. The length of the CDR3 is 16 residues. Per germline, CDR1 SEHNR and CDR2 FQNEAQ (reference sequence). J gave up 10 bases and V 5 bases, and 12 bases lay outside the gene matches. DNA for the CDR3: TGTGCCAGCAGCCTCACACCAGGACTAGCGGGATGGATTCAGTACTTC. Its translation is CASSLTPGLAGWIQYF.